Included here is one T cell receptor beta chain sequence, with context. The CDR3 totals 15 residues. With 1 base removed from V and 4 bases from J, the gap between germline ends came to 13 bases. The germline V gene encodes CDR1 SGHTA and CDR2 FQGNSA. The sample originates from a study of blood T cell repertoires in COVID-19. Patients at the Seattle site were enrolled during active infection and followed longitudinally. In the original analysis: Reference gene primer amplification in the assay estimated nucleated cell counts. Sequenced by immunoSEQ multiplex PCR; TCRdb stores in-frame clones only, minus some. That table gives V, J and clone size, and the DNA gave D and trimming. The sample holds roughly 150,000 clones; 85% to 95% are singletons and the top ten take 2%.

The receptor was isolated from a woman aged 55-69 years with COVID-19, enrolled during active disease. The rearrangement joins TRBV7-2 to TRBJ1-1, with D uncertain. Sequences were obtained from peripheral blood. The CDR3 DNA reads as TGTGCCAGCAGCTTAGTACTGATTGACTTCACTGAAGCTTTCTTT. This sequence encodes CASSLVLIDFTEAFF.